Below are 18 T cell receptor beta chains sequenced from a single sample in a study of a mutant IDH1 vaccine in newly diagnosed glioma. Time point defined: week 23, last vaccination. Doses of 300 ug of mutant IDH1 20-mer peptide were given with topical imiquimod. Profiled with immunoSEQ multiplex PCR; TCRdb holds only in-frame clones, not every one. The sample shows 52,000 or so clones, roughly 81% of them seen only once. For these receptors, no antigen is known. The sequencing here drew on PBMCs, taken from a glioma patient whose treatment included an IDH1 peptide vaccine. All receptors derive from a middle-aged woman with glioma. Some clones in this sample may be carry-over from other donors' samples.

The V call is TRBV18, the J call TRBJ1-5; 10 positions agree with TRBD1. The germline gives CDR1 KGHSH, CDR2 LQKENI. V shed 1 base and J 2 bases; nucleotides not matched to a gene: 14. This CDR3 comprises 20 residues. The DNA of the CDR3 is TGTGCCAGCTCACCACGGCCCCCGGGGACAGGGGAGGTTGGCAATCAGCCCCAGCATTTT. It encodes CASSPRPPGTGEVGNQPQHF.

The CDR3 region has the DNA TGCGCCAGCAGCTTGGAAGGGATAGGCTACGAGCAGTACTTC. Its protein is CASSLEGIGYEQYF. The rearrangement joins TRBV5-1 to TRBJ2-7; D is ambiguous. This CDR3 is 14 amino acids long. Germline CDR1 is SGHRS and CDR2 is YFSETQ. V shed 0 bases and J shed 3 bases, with 10 bases lying between them.

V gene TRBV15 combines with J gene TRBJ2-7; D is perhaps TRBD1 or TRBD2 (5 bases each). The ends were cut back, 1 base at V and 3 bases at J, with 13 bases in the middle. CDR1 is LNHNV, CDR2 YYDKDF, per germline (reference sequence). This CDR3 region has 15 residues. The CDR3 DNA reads TGTGCCACCAGCAGAGGAGGGGAAGACCGCTACGAGCAGTACTTC. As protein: CATSRGGEDRYEQYF. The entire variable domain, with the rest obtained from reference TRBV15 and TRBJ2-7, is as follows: DAMVIQNPRYQVTQFGKPVTLSCSQTLNHNVMYWYQQKSSQAPKLLFHYYDKDFNNEADTPDNFQSRRPNTSFCFLDIRSPGLGDTAMYLCATSRGGEDRYEQYFGPGTRLTVT.

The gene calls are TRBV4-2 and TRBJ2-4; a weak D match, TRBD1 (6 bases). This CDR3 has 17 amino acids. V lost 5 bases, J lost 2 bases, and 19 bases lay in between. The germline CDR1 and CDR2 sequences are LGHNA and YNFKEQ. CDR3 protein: CASSSQRGTGTKNIQYF. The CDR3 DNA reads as TGTGCCAGCAGCTCCCAAAGGGGGACCGGGACCAAAAACATTCAGTACTTC.

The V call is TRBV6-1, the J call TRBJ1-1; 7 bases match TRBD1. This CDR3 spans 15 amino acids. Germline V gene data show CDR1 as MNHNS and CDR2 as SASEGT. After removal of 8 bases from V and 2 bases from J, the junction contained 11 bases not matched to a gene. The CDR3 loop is CASPTSDRVNTEAFF. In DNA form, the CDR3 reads TGTGCCAGCCCCACGTCAGACAGGGTCAACACTGAAGCTTTCTTT.

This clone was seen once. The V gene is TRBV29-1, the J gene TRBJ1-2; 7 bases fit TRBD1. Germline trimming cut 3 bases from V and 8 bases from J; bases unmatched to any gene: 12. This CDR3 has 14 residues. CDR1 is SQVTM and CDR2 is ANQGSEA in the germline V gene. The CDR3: CSVDQTGWGEGYTF. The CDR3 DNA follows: TGCAGCGTTGATCAGACAGGGTGGGGGGAAGGCTACACCTTC. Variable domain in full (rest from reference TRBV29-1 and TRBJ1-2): SAVISQKPSRDICQRGTSLTIQCQVDSQVTMMFWYRQQPGQSLTLIATANQGSEATYESGFVIDKFPISRPNLTFSTLTVSNMSPEDSSIYLCSVDQTGWGEGYTFGSGTRLTVV.

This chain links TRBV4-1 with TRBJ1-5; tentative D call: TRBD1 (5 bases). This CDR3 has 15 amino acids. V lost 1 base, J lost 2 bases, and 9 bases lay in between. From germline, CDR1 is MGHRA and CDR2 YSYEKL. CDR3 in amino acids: CASSQVGGGNQPQHF. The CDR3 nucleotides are TGCGCCAGCAGCCAAGTGGGGGGGGGCAATCAGCCCCAGCATTTT.

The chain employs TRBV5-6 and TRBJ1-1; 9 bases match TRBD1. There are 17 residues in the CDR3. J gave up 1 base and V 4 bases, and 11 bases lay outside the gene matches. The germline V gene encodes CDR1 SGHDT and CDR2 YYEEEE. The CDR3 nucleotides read TGTGCCAGCAGCGCGGTGGGACAGGGATCAAAGAACACTGAAGCTTTCTTT. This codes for CASSAVGQGSKNTEAFF. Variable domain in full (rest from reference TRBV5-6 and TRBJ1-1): DAGVTQSPTHLIKTRGQQVTLRCSPKSGHDTVSWYQQALGQGPQFIFQYYEEEERQRGNFPDRFSGHQFPNYSSELNVNALLLGDSALYLCASSAVGQGSKNTEAFFGQGTRLTVV.

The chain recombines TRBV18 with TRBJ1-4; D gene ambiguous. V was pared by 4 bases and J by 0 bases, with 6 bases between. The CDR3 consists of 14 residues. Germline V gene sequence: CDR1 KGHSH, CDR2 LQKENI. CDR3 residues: CASSQTATNEKLFF. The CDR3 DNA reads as TGTGCCAGCTCACAGACTGCAACTAATGAAAAACTGTTTTTT.

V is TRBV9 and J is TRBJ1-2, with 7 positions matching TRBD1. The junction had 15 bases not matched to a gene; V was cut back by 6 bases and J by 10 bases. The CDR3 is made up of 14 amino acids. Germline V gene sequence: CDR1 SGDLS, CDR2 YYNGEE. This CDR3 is CASTRGVKTENYTF. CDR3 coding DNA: TGTGCCAGCACCAGGGGGGTAAAGACGGAGAACTACACCTTC.

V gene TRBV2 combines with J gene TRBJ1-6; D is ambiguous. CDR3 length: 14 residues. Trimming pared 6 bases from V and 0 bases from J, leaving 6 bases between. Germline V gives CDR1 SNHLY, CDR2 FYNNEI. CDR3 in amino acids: CASRESSYNSPLHF. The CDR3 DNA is TGTGCCAGCAGAGAGAGCTCCTATAATTCACCCCTCCACTTT.

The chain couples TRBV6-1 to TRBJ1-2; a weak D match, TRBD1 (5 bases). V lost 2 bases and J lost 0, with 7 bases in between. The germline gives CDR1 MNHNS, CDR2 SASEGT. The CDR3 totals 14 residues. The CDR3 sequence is CASSETTANYGYTF. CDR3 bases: TGTGCCAGCAGTGAAACGACAGCTAACTATGGCTACACCTTC.

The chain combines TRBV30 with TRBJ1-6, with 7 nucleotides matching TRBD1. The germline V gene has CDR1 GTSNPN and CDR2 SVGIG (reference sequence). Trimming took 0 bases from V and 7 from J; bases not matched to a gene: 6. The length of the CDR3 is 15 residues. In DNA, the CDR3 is TGTGCCTGGAGTGTACGAGGGGGCGGCAATTCACCCCTCCACTTT. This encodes CAWSVRGGGNSPLHF.

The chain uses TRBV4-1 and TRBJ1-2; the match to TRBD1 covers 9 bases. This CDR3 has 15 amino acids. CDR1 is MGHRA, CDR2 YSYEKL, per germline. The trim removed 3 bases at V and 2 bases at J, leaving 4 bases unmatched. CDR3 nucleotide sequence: TGCGCCAGCAGCCAGTGGACAGGGGCAAACTATGGCTACACCTTC. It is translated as CASSQWTGANYGYTF.

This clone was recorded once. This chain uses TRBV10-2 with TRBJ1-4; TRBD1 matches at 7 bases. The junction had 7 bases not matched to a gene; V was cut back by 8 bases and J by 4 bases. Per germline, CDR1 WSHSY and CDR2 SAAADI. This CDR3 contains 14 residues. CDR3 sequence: CASQEDRVNEKLFF. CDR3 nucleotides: TGCGCCAGCCAAGAAGACAGGGTTAATGAAAAACTGTTTTTT.

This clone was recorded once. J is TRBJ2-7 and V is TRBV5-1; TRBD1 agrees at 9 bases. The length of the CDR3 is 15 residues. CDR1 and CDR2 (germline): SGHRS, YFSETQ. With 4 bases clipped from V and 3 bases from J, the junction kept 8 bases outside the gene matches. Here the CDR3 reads CASSPSGTGIYEQYF. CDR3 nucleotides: TGCGCCAGCAGCCCTTCCGGGACAGGGATCTACGAGCAGTACTTC.

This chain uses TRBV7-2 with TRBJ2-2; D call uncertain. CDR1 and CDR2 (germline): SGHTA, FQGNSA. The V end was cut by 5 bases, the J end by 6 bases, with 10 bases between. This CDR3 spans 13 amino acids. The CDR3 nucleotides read TGTGCCAGCAGCGCTGCCGGCCCCGGGGAGCTGTTTTTT. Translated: CASSAAGPGELFF.

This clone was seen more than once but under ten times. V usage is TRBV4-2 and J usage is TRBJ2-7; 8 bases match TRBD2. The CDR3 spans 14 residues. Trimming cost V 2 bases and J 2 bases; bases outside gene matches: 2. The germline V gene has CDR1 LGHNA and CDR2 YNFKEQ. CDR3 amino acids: CASSQPGLAYEQYF. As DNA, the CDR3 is TGTGCCAGCAGCCAACCGGGACTAGCCTACGAGCAGTACTTC.